What follows are 17 T cell receptor beta chains derived from one specimen sequenced in a study of CD8 T cells in ankylosing spondylitis. Findings and caveats of the study: A motif in TCR beta, a set of roughly eight highly homologous variants, appeared characteristic of ankylosing spondylitis blood.

TCRdb recomputed calls from the 5' RACE reads with MiXCR, one row per CDR3 protein. Of more than 250,000 distinct CDR3 sequences in the sample, approximately 8.2% are singletons; the top ten hold roughly 15%. These TCRs are of unknown antigen specificity. Sequencing was carried out using blood, either unsorted or a sorted T cell fraction (not recorded which). The receptor set was obtained from a male donor with ankylosing spondylitis.

This clonotype showed up just a few times. The junction departs from the called germline gene at one end, perhaps through a read error. CDR3 sequence: CASSEGTSFNEQFF. CDR3 DNA sequence: TGTGCCAGCAGCGAAGGGACTAGTTTTAATGAGCAGTTCTTC. The chain employs TRBV2 and TRBJ2-1; TRBD2 agrees at 8 bases. The germline V gene has CDR1 SNHLY and CDR2 FYNNEI. The CDR3 consists of 14 residues.

Only a few counts were recorded for this clonotype. V gene TRBV5-5 combines with J gene TRBJ1-5; TRBD1 aligns across 9 bases. Germline V gene sequence: CDR1 SGHKS, CDR2 YYEKEE (reference sequence). Germline trimming cut 0 bases from V and 2 bases from J; bases unmatched to any gene: 3. CDR3 length: 16 residues. CDR3 residues: CASSLEGDRGNQPQHF. The CDR3 coding sequence is TGTGCCAGCAGCTTGGAGGGGGACAGGGGCAATCAGCCCCAGCATTTT.

This chain links TRBV12-3 or TRBV12-4 with TRBJ1-2; unclear D gene. Between the trimmed V and J ends, which lost 6 bases and 5 bases, there was a span of 13 bases. The CDR3 is 13 amino acids. This chain's CDR3 is CASSPAIGYGYTF. CDR3 in DNA: TGTGCCAGCAGCCCCGCGATTGGGTATGGCTACACCTTC.

The CDR3 coding sequence is TGCAGTGCCCGACGGATGAGACAAGAGACCCAGTACTTC. Its translation is CSARRMRQETQYF. The chain recombines TRBV20-1 with TRBJ2-5; D call uncertain. CDR1 is DFQATT, CDR2 SNEGSKA, per germline (reference sequence). V shed 6 bases and J shed 2 bases, with 13 bases lying between them. This CDR3 spans 13 amino acids.

The chain uses TRBV12-5 and TRBJ2-3; D remains ambiguous. This CDR3 region has 17 residues. Germline lookup yields CDR1 LGHNT and CDR2 FRNRAP. Between the trimmed V and J ends, which lost 1 base and 8 bases, there was a span of 22 bases. CDR3 nucleotide sequence: TGTGCTAGTGGTTTGGGACTGGCCGGAACAGAATCGGGTACGCAGTATTTT. This gives the protein CASGLGLAGTESGTQYF.

This clonotype was counted between two and nine times. The V and J genes are TRBV7-8 and TRBJ2-1; D unclear. Per the germline V gene, CDR1 is SGHVS and CDR2 is FQNEAQ. V dropped 3 bases and J dropped 1 base, with 10 bases sitting between them. The CDR3 runs to 15 residues. The CDR3 DNA follows: TGTGCCAGCAGCTTGCGGCTTACGTCCTACAATGAGCAGTTCTTC. Its protein is CASSLRLTSYNEQFF.

In its sample, this clonotype was seen a few times. This chain connects TRBV6-6 to TRBJ1-1, with D unclear. Trimming removed 5 bases from V and 8 bases from J, with 12 bases in between. Germline-derived CDR1 and CDR2 are MNHNY and SVGAGI (reference sequence). CDR3 length: 12 amino acids. For the CDR3, the DNA is TGTGCCAGCAGTGTGGACCTTACCGAAGCTTTCTTT. Protein sequence: CASSVDLTEAFF.

This clonotype came up many times. The chain joins TRBV3-1 to TRBJ2-7; D gene unclear. Germline CDR1 is LGHDT and CDR2 is YNNKEL (reference sequence). V gave up 0 bases and J gave up 7 bases, with 16 bases separating them. CDR3 length: 15 amino acids. CDR3 sequence reads: CASSQELASPREQYF. CDR3 in DNA: TGTGCCAGCAGCCAAGAGTTGGCGTCCCCTCGGGAGCAGTACTTC.

The table lists this clonotype with many counts. This rearrangement joins TRBV5-1 to TRBJ1-1; a weak D match, TRBD1 (5 bases). This CDR3 is built from 13 residues. Trimming pared 4 bases from V and 0 bases from J, leaving 7 bases between. Germline-derived CDR1 and CDR2 are SGHRS and YFSETQ. The CDR3 here is CASSPDMNTEAFF. Here the CDR3 DNA reads TGCGCCAGCAGCCCGGACATGAACACTGAAGCTTTCTTT. Supplemented by reference TRBV5-1 and TRBJ1-1, the full variable domain reads KAGVTQTPRYLIKTRGQQVTLSCSPISGHRSVSWYQQTPGQGLQFLFEYFSETQRNKGNFPGRFSGRQFSNSRSEMNVSTLELGDSALYLCASSPDMNTEAFFGQGTRLTVV.

The genes are TRBV28 and TRBJ2-3; D is unclear. Trimming left V 8 bases short and J 2 bases short, with 17 bases between. CDR1 MDHEN and CDR2 SYDVKM come from the germline V gene. The CDR3 covers 15 residues. The CDR3 here is CASSGRSRITDTQYF. The CDR3 DNA reads as TGTGCCAGCTCGGGCCGGAGTCGGATCACAGATACGCAGTATTTT.

The table lists this clonotype with a few counts. This chain links TRBV11-1 with TRBJ2-1, with D maybe TRBD1 (5 bases). CDR1 is SGHAT, CDR2 FQDESV, per germline (reference sequence). The V end lost 1 base, the J end lost 1 base, and 8 bases lay between the germline ends. The CDR3 consists of 15 residues. The CDR3 protein is CASSLGRASYNEQFF. As DNA, the CDR3 is TGTGCCAGCAGCTTAGGCAGGGCTTCCTACAATGAGCAGTTCTTC.

This clonotype has more than one count but fewer than ten. The genes are TRBV7-8 and TRBJ1-5, with a tentative D call TRBD1 (6 bases). Trimming stripped 3 bases from V and 6 bases from J, with 12 bases between. Germline values: CDR1 SGHVS, CDR2 FQNEAQ. The CDR3 totals 14 residues. CDR3 sequence reads: CASSLAGESQPQHF. Written as DNA, the CDR3 is TGTGCCAGCAGCTTGGCAGGGGAGAGTCAGCCCCAGCATTTT.

This clonotype was detected a few times. The gene calls are TRBV4-3 and TRBJ2-1; TRBD2 is a possible D gene (5 bases). V was cut by 4 bases and J by 5 bases, with 15 bases left in between. The CDR3 contains 15 residues. Germline V CDR1 and CDR2: LGHNA, YSLEER. The CDR3 DNA reads TGCGCCAGCAGCCGAGGGAGTAGCTCGAACAATGAGCAGTTCTTC. This gives the protein CASSRGSSSNNEQFF.

This clonotype came up a few times. The rearrangement uses TRBV12-3 or TRBV12-4 and TRBJ2-1; 9 bases match TRBD1. Trimming cost V 4 bases and J 7 bases; bases outside gene matches: 8. The CDR3 runs 15 residues. The CDR3 region is CASSSQGAGRNEQFF. The CDR3 nucleotides are TGTGCCAGCAGTTCACAGGGGGCTGGGAGGAATGAGCAGTTCTTC.

V usage is TRBV18 and J usage is TRBJ2-5; D is possibly TRBD1 (5 bases). This CDR3 has 15 residues. Germline loops: CDR1 KGHSH, CDR2 LQKENI. The V gene lost 0 bases and the J gene lost 4 bases, with 12 bases spanning the gap. CDR3 sequence (DNA): TGTGCCAGCTCACCACCCATGGGGCTGTCAGAGACCCAGTACTTC. It specifies CASSPPMGLSETQYF.

This clonotype was detected only a few times. The V call is TRBV29-1, the J call TRBJ2-2, with 8 bases that match TRBD2. CDR3 length equals 15 residues. The germline gives CDR1 SQVTM, CDR2 ANQGSEA. V lost 7 bases and J lost 4; bases outside the gene matches: 11. In DNA, the CDR3 is TGCAGCGCCAAGGTTTTAGCGGGATTCACCGGGGAGCTGTTTTTT. Amino acids: CSAKVLAGFTGELFF.

In this sample, this clonotype turned up many times. The gene calls are TRBV12-3 or TRBV12-4 and TRBJ2-1; no firm D call. V was clipped by 5 bases and J by 8 bases, with 13 bases between them. The CDR3 has 13 amino acids. The DNA for the CDR3 is TGTGCCAGCAGTCTTATAGGCAGCTATGAGCAGTTCTTC. Protein: CASSLIGSYEQFF.